These T cell receptor beta chains were read from a single sample in a study of blood T cell repertoires in COVID-19. Sequencing was performed with immunoSEQ multiplex PCR; in TCRdb, only in-frame clones are kept and a portion is missing. Of hundreds of thousands of clones in the sample, around 84% were seen once. What was sequenced was peripheral blood. The origin of the receptors is a man in his fifties with COVID-19, enrolled during active disease. Each CDR3 is given with its conserved first and last residue. D genes are given only for firm matches. Clone size is not always given. Where it is, it says once, few, many or a class for expanded clones.

cdr3_length	v_call	d_call	j_call	clone_size	cdr3_aa	cdr3_nt
15	TRBV11-2	TRBD1	TRBJ1-1	-	CASSDFRDRSPRAFF	TGTGCCAGCAGCGATTTCCGGGACAGGAGTCCTAGGGCTTTCTTT
15	TRBV5-5	TRBD1	TRBJ1-3	once	CASSSDQGAGNTIYF	TGTGCCAGCAGCAGCGACCAGGGGGCTGGAAACACCATATATTTT
17	TRBV7-2	-	TRBJ1-6	-	CASSLEGFSLDNSPLHF	TGTGCCAGCAGCTTAGAGGGGTTTAGCCTCGATAATTCACCCCTCCACTTT
15	TRBV19	-	TRBJ2-3	-	CASNLGGGPADTQYF	TGTGCCAGTAACCTAGGGGGAGGGCCAGCAGATACGCAGTATTTT
16	TRBV18	TRBD1	TRBJ1-2	-	CASSPPLDRDVYGYTF	TGTGCCAGCTCACCACCCCTGGACAGGGACGTCTATGGCTACACCTTC
16	TRBV5-1	-	TRBJ2-6	-	CASSAGLDSGANVLTF	TGCGCCAGCAGCGCCGGGTTAGACTCTGGGGCCAACGTCCTGACTTTC
14	TRBV2	-	TRBJ1-6	-	CASLAVPHNSPLHF	TGTGCCAGCTTGGCAGTCCCGCATAATTCACCCCTCCACTTT
14	TRBV7-9	TRBD1	TRBJ1-6	-	CASSAQGGNSPLHF	TGTGCCAGCAGCGCACAGGGGGGAAATTCACCCCTCCACTTT
14	TRBV19	TRBD2	TRBJ2-7	-	CASSPGTSGYEQYF	TGTGCCAGTAGTCCCGGGACTAGCGGATACGAGCAGTACTTC
13	TRBV6-5	-	TRBJ2-5	once	CASSLGIQETQYF	TGTGCCAGCAGTCTGGGCATACAAGAGACCCAGTACTTC
14	TRBV5-1	TRBD1	TRBJ1-6	-	CASSRDSYNSPLHF	TGCGCCAGCAGCCGGGACAGCTATAATTCACCCCTCCACTTT
16	TRBV6-6	TRBD2	TRBJ2-5	-	CASSYSIAGGHETQYF	TGTGCCAGCAGTTACTCGATTGCGGGGGGGCATGAGACCCAGTACTTC
15	TRBV28	TRBD1	TRBJ2-7	few	CASRQHTGGNYEQYF	TGTGCCAGCAGACAACACACAGGGGGGAACTACGAGCAGTACTTC
15	TRBV18	-	TRBJ2-7	-	CASSPQGRTSYEQYF	TGTGCCAGCTCACCCCAGGGAAGGACCTCCTACGAGCAGTACTTC